Following are 19 T cell receptor beta chains from one sample sequenced in a study of T cell changes during pregnancy in multiple sclerosis. The assay was immunoSEQ multiplex PCR, and TCRdb's table has in-frame clones only and misses some. Of some 30,000 clones listed, 91% are singletons. Sequenced material: CD8+ T cells from peripheral blood mononuclear cells, taken in the second trimester of pregnancy. Source of these receptors: a female donor in good health, enrolled as a control in a pregnancy study.

The CDR3 sequence is CASSGYGTALSGYTF. CDR3 coding DNA: TGTGCCAGCAGCGGCTACGGGACAGCCCTTTCTGGCTACACCTTC. The chain has TRBV9 and TRBJ1-2; 7 bases match TRBD1. Germline CDR1 is SGDLS and CDR2 is YYNGEE. Trimming cost V 3 bases and J 7 bases; bases outside gene matches: 12. The CDR3 is 15 amino acids.

The V call is TRBV13, the J call TRBJ1-1, with D perhaps matching TRBD1 (6 bases). The germline gives CDR1 PRHDT, CDR2 FYEKMQ (reference sequence). Trimming shortened V by 5 bases and J by 5 bases, and 18 bases separated the two germline ends. The CDR3 is 15 amino acids. The DNA of the CDR3 is TGTGCCAGCAGCCCCGAGGGGGAGGGGCGGACTGAAGCTTTCTTT. As protein: CASSPEGEGRTEAFF.

The chain employs TRBV10-3 and TRBJ1-2, with 8 bases aligning to TRBD1. Germline CDR1 is ENHRY and CDR2 is SYGVKD. There are 13 residues in the CDR3. The V segment lost 2 bases and the J segment 6 bases; nucleotides outside the gene matches: 2. The CDR3 DNA reads as TGTGCCATCAGTGAGGGGACAGGAGATGGCTACACCTTC. Translating it yields CAISEGTGDGYTF.

The chain employs TRBV9 and TRBJ1-2, with a weak D call TRBD1 (6 bases). Germline CDR1 is SGDLS and CDR2 is YYNGEE. The CDR3 is 17 residues long. Trimming cost V 6 bases and J 0 bases, with 21 bases left between them. The CDR3 bases are TGTGCCAGCACCTCGTCTGTGGGGGCAGGGCCTAACTATGGCTACACCTTC. It is translated as CASTSSVGAGPNYGYTF.

In this sample, this clone turned up once. The rearrangement links TRBV7-8 to TRBJ1-5; TRBD1 matches 7 bases. Germline CDR1 SGHVS, CDR2 FQNEAQ. This CDR3 has 16 residues. V lost 4 bases and J lost 2; bases outside the gene matches: 8. CDR3 nucleotide sequence: TGTGCCAGCAGCTCGACACAGGGGTTTGGCAATCAGCCCCAGCATTTT. Amino acids: CASSSTQGFGNQPQHF.

The rearrangement links TRBV30 to TRBJ2-7; TRBD2 aligns across 9 bases. V lost 2 bases to trimming and J lost 3 bases; unmatched junction nucleotides: 8. This CDR3 spans 15 amino acids. Germline CDR1 and CDR2: GTSNPN and SVGIG (reference sequence). The CDR3 loop reads CAWSPPGLAIYEQYF. The CDR3 DNA follows: TGTGCCTGGAGTCCCCCGGGACTAGCCATCTACGAGCAGTACTTC. The complete variable domain, with remaining parts taken from reference TRBV30 and TRBJ2-7, reads SQTIHQWPATLVQPVGSPLSLECTVEGTSNPNLYWYRQAAGRGLQLLFYSVGIGQISSEVPQNLSASRPQDRQFILSSKKLLLSDSGFYLCAWSPPGLAIYEQYFGPGTRLTVT.

Only one count was recorded for this clone. This CDR3 is CAIEDRGGNEKLFF. Written as DNA, the CDR3 is TGTGCCATCGAGGACAGGGGTGGTAATGAAAAACTGTTTTTT. The V call is TRBV2, the J call TRBJ1-4, with 9 bases lining up with TRBD1. Germline CDR1 reads SNHLY; CDR2 reads FYNNEI. After removal of 10 bases from V and 4 bases from J, the junction contained 7 bases not matched to a gene. The CDR3 sequence is 14 residues long.

The chain employs TRBV11-2 and TRBJ2-2; TRBD1 aligns across 8 bases. The CDR3 runs 15 residues. Trimming at V came to 3 bases and at J to 1 base, leaving 1 base not matched to a gene. The germline CDR1 and CDR2 sequences are SGHAT and FQNNGV. CDR3 nucleotide sequence: TGTGCCAGCAGCTTCGGGACAGGGAACACCGGGGAGCTGTTTTTT. Translating gives CASSFGTGNTGELFF.

This chain links TRBV6-5 with TRBJ2-7; tentatively, D is TRBD2 (6 bases). From germline, CDR1 is MNHEY and CDR2 SVGAGI. The CDR3 covers 13 residues. Trimming stripped 6 bases from V and 3 bases from J, with 12 bases between. In DNA, the CDR3 is TGTGCCAGCAGCCCAACGGGACTCTACGAGCAGTACTTC. Translation gives CASSPTGLYEQYF.

The chain employs TRBV7-6 and TRBJ2-1; 7 bases are a match to TRBD2. This CDR3 spans 17 amino acids. After removal of 1 base from V and 1 base from J, the junction contained 7 bases not matched to a gene. Germline V gene data show CDR1 as SGHVS and CDR2 as FNYEAQ. Here the CDR3 DNA reads TGTGCCAGCAGCTTAGGAACGGGGGGACTATCCTACAATGAGCAGTTCTTC. This translates into CASSLGTGGLSYNEQFF.

The chain joins TRBV13 to TRBJ2-7; 9 bases agree with TRBD1. Looked up from germline, CDR1 is PRHDT and CDR2 is FYEKMQ (reference sequence). J gave up 1 base and V 5 bases, and 3 bases lay outside the gene matches. The CDR3 has 14 amino acids. CDR3 in amino acids: CASSPGTGSYEQYF. CDR3 nucleotides: TGTGCCAGCAGCCCCGGGACAGGGTCCTACGAGCAGTACTTC.

The chain combines TRBV4-3 with TRBJ2-2; TRBD2 might be the D (6 bases). With 5 bases removed from V and 1 base from J, the gap between germline ends came to 17 bases. The CDR3 has 17 amino acids. Germline loops: CDR1 LGHNA, CDR2 YSLEER. The CDR3 reads CASSNLFAGWNTGELFF. The CDR3 region has the DNA TGCGCCAGCAGCAACCTGTTTGCGGGGTGGAACACCGGGGAGCTGTTTTTT.

For the CDR3, the DNA is TGTGCCAGCTCACCGTCACAGGGGAGAGATCAGCCCCAGCATTTT. Amino acids: CASSPSQGRDQPQHF. J is TRBJ1-5 and V is TRBV18, with 7 nucleotides matching TRBD1. Trimming at V came to 3 bases and at J to 5 bases, leaving 7 bases not matched to a gene. This CDR3 contains 15 residues. The V gene's germline CDR1 is KGHSH and CDR2 LQKENI.

The chain couples TRBV5-1 to TRBJ1-2; the D gene is possibly TRBD1 (5 bases). The CDR3 contains 15 residues. Germline values: CDR1 SGHRS, CDR2 YFSETQ. V was cut by 5 bases and J by 4 bases, with 18 bases left in between. CDR3 bases: TGCGCCAGCAGTTGGGCTGCAGGGTCACGCTATGGCTACACCTTC. This translates into CASSWAAGSRYGYTF.

This clone was seen just once. This rearrangement joins TRBV19 to TRBJ2-3; 10 nucleotides align to TRBD1. Germline assignment: CDR1 LNHDA and CDR2 SQIVND (reference sequence). The CDR3 is 13 amino acids. V shed 5 bases, J shed 12 bases, and the junction held 8 bases outside the gene matches. This chain's CDR3 is CASSPEGTGAQYF. The DNA of the CDR3 is TGTGCCAGTAGTCCCGAGGGGACAGGGGCCCAGTATTTT.

V is TRBV30 and J is TRBJ2-7, with 8 nucleotides matching TRBD1. The V gene end was trimmed by 0 bases and the J gene end by 6 bases; junction bases not matched to a gene: 4. Per germline, CDR1 GTSNPN and CDR2 SVGIG (reference sequence). This CDR3 spans 13 amino acids. The CDR3 sequence is CAWSVIQGAEQYF. CDR3 sequence (DNA): TGTGCCTGGAGTGTAATTCAGGGGGCCGAGCAGTACTTC.

This clone is deemed medium-sized (0.01 to 0.1%). V is TRBV29-1 and J is TRBJ2-2; 8 bases line up with TRBD2. Germline values: CDR1 SQVTM, CDR2 ANQGSEA. There are 16 residues in the CDR3. V shed 7 bases and J 1 base; nucleotides not matched to a gene: 11. The CDR3 DNA follows: TGCAGCGCCACGTCAGGGCTAGCGGGGAACACCGGGGAGCTGTTTTTT. Protein sequence: CSATSGLAGNTGELFF.

This rearrangement joins TRBV21-1 to TRBJ2-1; the D call in the table, TRBD1, was not verified against the DNA. TRBV21-1 has pseudogene status. The CDR3 is 17 residues long. CDR3 nucleotides: TGTGCCAGCAGCTCCCAAAAGGGGGCGTTACAGGGGAATGAGCAGTTCTTC. As protein: CASSSQKGALQGNEQFF.

The rearrangement uses TRBV14 and TRBJ2-1; maybe TRBD1 (5 bases). From germline, CDR1 is SGHDN and CDR2 FVKESK. Trimming pared 1 base from V and 7 bases from J, leaving 11 bases between. The CDR3 contains 14 residues. This chain's CDR3 is CASSQAPGKNEQFF. The CDR3 DNA is TGTGCCAGCAGCCAAGCCCCAGGGAAGAATGAGCAGTTCTTC.